Listed here is a single TCR beta chain. The antigen remains undetermined. The sample originates from a study of T cells expressing NK-cell markers. Findings and limits, study-wide: Expanded NKG2C+ T cell clones had unclear HCMV specificity.

This CDR3 is built from 13 residues. From germline, CDR1 is LNHDA and CDR2 SQIVND (reference sequence). As the method of synthesis, 5'RACE template switching with UMIs yielded TCR beta cDNA. TCRdb re-called the 5' RACE reads; every CDR3 protein appears as one record, without DNA. The sample features 400,000 to 550,000 distinct CDR3 sequences, with 7.3% in its top ten. The clonotype was recovered from a woman aged 18 to 75 in good health. The gene calls are TRBV19 and TRBJ2-3. Sequenced: blood T cells: a sorted CD56 or NKG2C T cell subset, CD4+ or CD8+ T cells, or bulk PBMC T cells (not recorded which). The CDR3: CASSMARRDTQYF.